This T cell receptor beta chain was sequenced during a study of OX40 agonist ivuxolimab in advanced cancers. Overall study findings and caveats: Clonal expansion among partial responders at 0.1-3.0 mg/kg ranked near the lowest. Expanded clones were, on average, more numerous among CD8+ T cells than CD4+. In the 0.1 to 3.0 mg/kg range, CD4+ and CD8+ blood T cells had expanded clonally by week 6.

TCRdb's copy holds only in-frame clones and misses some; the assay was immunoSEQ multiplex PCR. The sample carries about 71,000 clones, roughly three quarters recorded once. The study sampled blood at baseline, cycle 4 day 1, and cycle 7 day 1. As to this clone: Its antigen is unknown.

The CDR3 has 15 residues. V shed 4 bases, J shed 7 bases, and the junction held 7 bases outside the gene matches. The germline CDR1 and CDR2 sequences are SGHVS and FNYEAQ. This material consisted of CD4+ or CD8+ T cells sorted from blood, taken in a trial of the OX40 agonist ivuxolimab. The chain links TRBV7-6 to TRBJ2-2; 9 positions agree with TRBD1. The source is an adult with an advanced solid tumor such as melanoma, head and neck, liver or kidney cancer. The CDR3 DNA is TGTGCCAGCAGCTCCATGGGACAGGGCAGCGGGGAGCTGTTTTTT. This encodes CASSSMGQGSGELFF.